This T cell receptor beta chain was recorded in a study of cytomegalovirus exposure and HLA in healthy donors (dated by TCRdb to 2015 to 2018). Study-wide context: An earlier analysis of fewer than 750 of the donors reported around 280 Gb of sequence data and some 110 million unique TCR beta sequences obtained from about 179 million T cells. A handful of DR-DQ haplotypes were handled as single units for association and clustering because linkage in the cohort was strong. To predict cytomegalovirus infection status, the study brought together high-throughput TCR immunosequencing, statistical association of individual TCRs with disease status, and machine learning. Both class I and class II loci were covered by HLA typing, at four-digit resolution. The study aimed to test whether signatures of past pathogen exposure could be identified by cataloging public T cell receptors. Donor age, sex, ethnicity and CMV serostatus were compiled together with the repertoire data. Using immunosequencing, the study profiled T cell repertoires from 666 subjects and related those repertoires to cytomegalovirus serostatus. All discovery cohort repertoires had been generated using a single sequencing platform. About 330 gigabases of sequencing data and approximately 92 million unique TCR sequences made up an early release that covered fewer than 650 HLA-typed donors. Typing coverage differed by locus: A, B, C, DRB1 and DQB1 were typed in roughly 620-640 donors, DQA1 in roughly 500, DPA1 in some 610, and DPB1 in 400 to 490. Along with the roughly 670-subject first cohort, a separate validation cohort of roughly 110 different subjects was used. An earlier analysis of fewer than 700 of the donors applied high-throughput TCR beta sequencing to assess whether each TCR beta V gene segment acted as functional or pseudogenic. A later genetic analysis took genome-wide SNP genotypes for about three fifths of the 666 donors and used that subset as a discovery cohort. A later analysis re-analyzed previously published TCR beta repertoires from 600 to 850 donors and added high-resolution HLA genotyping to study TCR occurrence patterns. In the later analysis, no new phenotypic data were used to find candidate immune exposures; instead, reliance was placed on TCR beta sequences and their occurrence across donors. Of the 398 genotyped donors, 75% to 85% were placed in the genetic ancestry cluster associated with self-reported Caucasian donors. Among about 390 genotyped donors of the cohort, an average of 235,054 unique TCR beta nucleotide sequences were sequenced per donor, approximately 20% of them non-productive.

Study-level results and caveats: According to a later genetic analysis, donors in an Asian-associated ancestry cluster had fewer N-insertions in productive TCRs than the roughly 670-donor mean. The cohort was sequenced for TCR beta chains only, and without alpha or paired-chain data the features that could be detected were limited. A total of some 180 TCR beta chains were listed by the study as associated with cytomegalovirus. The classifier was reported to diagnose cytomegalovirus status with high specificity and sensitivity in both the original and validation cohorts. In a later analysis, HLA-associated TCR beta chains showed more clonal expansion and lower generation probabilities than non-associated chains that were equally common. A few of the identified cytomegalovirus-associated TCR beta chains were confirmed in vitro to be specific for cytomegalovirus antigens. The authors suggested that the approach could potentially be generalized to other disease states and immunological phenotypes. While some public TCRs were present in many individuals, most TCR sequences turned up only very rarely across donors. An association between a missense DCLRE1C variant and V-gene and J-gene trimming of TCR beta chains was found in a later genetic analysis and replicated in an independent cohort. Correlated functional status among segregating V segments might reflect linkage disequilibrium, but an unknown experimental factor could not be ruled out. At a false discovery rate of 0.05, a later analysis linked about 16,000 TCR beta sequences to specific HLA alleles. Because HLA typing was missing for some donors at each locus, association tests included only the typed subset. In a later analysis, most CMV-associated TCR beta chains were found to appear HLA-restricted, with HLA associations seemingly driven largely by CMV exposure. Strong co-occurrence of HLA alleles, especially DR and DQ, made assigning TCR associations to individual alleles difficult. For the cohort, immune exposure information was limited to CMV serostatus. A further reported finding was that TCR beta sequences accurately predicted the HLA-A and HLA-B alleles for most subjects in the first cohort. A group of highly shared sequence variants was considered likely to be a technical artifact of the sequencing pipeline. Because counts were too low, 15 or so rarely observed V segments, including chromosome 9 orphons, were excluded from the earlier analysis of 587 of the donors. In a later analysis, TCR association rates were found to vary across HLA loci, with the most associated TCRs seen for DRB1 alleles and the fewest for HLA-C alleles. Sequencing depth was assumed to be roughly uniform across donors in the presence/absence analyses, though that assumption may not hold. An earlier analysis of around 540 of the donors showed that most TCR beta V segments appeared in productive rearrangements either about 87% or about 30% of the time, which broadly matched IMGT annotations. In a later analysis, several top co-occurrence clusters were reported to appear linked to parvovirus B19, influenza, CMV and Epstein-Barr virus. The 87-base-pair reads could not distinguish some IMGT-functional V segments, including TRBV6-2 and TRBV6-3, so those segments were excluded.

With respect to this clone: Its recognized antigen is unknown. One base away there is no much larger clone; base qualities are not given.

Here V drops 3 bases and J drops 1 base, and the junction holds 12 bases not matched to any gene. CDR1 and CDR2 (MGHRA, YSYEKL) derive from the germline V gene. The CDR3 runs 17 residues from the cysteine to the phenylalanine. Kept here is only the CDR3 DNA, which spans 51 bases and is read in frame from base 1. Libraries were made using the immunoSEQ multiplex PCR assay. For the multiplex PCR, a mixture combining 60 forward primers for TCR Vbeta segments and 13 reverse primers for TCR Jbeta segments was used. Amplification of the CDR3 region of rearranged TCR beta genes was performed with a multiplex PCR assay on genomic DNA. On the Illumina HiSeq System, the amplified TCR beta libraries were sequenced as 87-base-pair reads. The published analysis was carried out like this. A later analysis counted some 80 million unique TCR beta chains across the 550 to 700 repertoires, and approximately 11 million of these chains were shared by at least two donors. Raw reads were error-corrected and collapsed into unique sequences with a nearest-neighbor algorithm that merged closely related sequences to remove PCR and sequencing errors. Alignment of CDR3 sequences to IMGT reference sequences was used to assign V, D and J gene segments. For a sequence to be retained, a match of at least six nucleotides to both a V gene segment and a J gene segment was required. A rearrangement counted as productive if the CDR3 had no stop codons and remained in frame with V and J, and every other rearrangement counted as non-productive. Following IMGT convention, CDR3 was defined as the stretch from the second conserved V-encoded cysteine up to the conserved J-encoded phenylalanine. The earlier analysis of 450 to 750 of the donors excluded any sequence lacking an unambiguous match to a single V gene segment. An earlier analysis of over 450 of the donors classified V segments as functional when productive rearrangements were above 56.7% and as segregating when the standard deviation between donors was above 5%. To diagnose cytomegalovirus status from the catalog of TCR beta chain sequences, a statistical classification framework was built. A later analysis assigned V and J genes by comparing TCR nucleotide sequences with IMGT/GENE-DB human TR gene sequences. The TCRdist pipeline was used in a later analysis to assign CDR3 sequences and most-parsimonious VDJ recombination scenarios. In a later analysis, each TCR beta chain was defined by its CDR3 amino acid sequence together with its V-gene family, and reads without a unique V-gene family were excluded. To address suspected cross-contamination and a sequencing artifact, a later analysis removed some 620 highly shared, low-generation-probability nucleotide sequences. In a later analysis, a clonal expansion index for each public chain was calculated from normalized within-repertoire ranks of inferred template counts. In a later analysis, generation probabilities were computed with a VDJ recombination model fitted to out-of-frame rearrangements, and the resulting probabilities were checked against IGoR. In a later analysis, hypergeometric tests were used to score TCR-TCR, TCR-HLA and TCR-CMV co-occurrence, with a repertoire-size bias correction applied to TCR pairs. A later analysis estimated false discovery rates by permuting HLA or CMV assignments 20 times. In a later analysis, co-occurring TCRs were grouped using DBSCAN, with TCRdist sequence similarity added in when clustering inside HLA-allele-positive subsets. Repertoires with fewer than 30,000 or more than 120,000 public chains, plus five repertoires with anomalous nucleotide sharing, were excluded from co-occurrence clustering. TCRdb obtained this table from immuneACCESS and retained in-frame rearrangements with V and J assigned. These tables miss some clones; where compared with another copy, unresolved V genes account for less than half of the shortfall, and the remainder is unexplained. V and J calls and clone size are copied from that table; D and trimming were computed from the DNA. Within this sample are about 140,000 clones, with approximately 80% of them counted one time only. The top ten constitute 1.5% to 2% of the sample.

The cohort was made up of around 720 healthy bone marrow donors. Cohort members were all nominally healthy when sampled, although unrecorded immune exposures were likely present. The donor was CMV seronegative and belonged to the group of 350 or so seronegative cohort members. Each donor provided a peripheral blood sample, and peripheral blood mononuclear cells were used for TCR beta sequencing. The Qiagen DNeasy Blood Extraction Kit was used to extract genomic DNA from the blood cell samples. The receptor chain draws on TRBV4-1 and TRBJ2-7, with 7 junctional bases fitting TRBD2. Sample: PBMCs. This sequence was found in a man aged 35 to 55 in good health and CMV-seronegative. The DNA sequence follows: TGCGCCAGCAGCCAGGCCGACGGCCGGGACTATTCCTACGAGCAGTACTTC. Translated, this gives CASSQADGRDYSYEQYF.